The TCR beta chain under discussion was sequenced for a study of identical twins. CDR1 is SGDLS and CDR2 is YYNGEE in the germline V gene. V shed 3 bases and J shed 4 bases, with 16 bases lying between them. The CDR3 contains 15 residues. MiXCR, applied by TCRdb to the 5' RACE reads, yields one record per CDR3 protein. Seen here are more than 400,000 distinct CDR3 sequences, around 15% observed once, and the top ten hold around 0.4%. This clonotype was detected only a few times. These data also formed part of another study, on yellow fever vaccine responses in identical twins.

This receptor was obtained from a woman aged 18-29 years in good health. This chain links TRBV9 with TRBJ2-5; D is tentatively TRBD1 or TRBD2 (5 bases each). Input material: CD4+ T cells sorted from blood. The CDR3 nucleotides read TGTGCCAGCAGCGACGGGACCATTATAGGAGAGACCCAGTACTTC. The encoded protein is CASSDGTIIGETQYF.